These 21 T cell receptor beta chains were all obtained from the same sample, sequenced in a study of T cells expressing NK-cell markers. Following a re-call of the 5' RACE reads, TCRdb has one entry per CDR3 protein and lacks DNA. Its table records over 350,000 distinct CDR3 sequences. The sample was blood T cells: a sorted CD56 or NKG2C T cell subset, CD4+ or CD8+ T cells, or bulk PBMC T cells (not recorded which). The receptors were gathered from a woman in her fifties or sixties in good health.

The genes are TRBV3-1 and TRBJ2-5. This CDR3 region has 15 residues. CDR1 LGHDT and CDR2 YNNKEL come from the germline V gene (reference sequence). The CDR3 protein is CASSQGQSIQETQYF.

The CDR3 here is CATRGSPYEQYF. V usage is TRBV24-1 and J usage is TRBJ2-7. The CDR3 runs 12 residues. CDR1 is KGHDR and CDR2 is SFDVKD in the germline V gene.

The V and J genes are TRBV4-1 and TRBJ2-5; the TCRdb D gene call, TRBD1, has no DNA to confirm it. Germline V lookup: CDR1 MGHRA, CDR2 YSYEKL. CDR3 length: 17 amino acids. CDR3 residues: CASSHGRNRGQFETQYF.

This chain connects TRBV6-2 or TRBV6-3 to TRBJ2-5; checking the TCRdb D call of TRBD2 is not possible without DNA. This CDR3 region has 13 residues. Germline-derived CDR1 and CDR2 are MNHEY and SVGEGT. CDR3 sequence reads: CASSYSLKETQYF.

The CDR3: CSAPPLLGETEAFF. The chain has TRBV20-1 and TRBJ1-1; with no DNA, the TCRdb D assignment of TRBD1 cannot be verified. Germline values: CDR1 DFQATT, CDR2 SNEGSKA (reference sequence). The CDR3 is 14 residues long.

This chain links TRBV6-6 with TRBJ2-5. Germline CDR1 reads MNHNY; CDR2 reads SVGAGI (reference sequence). The CDR3 runs 12 residues. The CDR3 sequence is CASRSNQETQYF.

This rearrangement joins TRBV27 to TRBJ2-7; TCRdb selects TRBD1, and the lack of DNA leaves this call unchecked. The CDR3 is 15 amino acids. The V gene's germline CDR1 is MNHEY and CDR2 SMNVEV (reference sequence). The CDR3: CASKGQGAKGGEQYF.

The CDR3 region is CASSAGLQYEQYF. The chain uses TRBV5-1 and TRBJ2-7; TCRdb indicates TRBD2, and absent DNA this call remains unverified. CDR3 length: 13 amino acids. Germline V gives CDR1 SGHRS, CDR2 YFSETQ.

J is TRBJ2-3 and V is TRBV20-1; TCRdb indicates TRBD2, and absent DNA this call remains unverified. Germline V lookup: CDR1 DFQATT, CDR2 SNEGSKA (reference sequence). The CDR3 has 16 amino acids. CDR3 loop: CSARDLLAGDEDTQYF.

The V gene is TRBV10-1, the J gene TRBJ2-5; TCRdb returns TRBD1, unconfirmable since there is no DNA. The germline gives CDR1 WNHNN, CDR2 SYGVQD (reference sequence). The CDR3 length is 13 residues. This CDR3 is CASSDPGVGTQYF.

CDR3 sequence: CASSQDQGNIQYF. The chain has TRBV4-1 and TRBJ2-4. The CDR3 extends over 13 amino acids. Germline CDR1 reads MGHRA; CDR2 reads YSYEKL.

The chain uses TRBV4-1 and TRBJ2-3; the TRBD2 assignment by TCRdb is unverifiable without DNA. The CDR3 runs 17 residues. Germline V gene data show CDR1 as MGHRA and CDR2 as YSYEKL. CDR3: CASSQSGLTSSTDTQYF.

The CDR3 spells CSASRDGNSYEQYF. The chain links TRBV29-1 to TRBJ2-7; TCRdb lists TRBD1, though no DNA is available to test this call. Germline CDR1 SQVTM, CDR2 ANQGSEA. This CDR3 has 14 amino acids.

The CDR3 spells CASTRPGAHEQYF. The chain combines TRBV12-3 or TRBV12-4 with TRBJ2-7; TCRdb's D gene call, TRBD2, goes unchecked for lack of DNA. This CDR3 contains 13 residues.

V usage is TRBV6-5 and J usage is TRBJ1-1; there is no DNA to check the TCRdb D call of TRBD1. This CDR3 has 14 residues. Looked up from germline, CDR1 is MNHEY and CDR2 is SVGAGI. The CDR3 spells CASGGTVSNTEAFF.

The rearrangement joins TRBV29-1 to TRBJ1-5. Germline V gives CDR1 SQVTM, CDR2 ANQGSEA. The CDR3 has 13 residues. The chain's CDR3 is CSVEEGDRQPQHF.

The genes are TRBV11-2 and TRBJ1-3. Germline CDR1 reads SGHAT; CDR2 reads FQNNGV. CDR3 length: 15 amino acids. The CDR3 protein is CASSFSRSSGNTIYF.

The V and J genes are TRBV14 and TRBJ2-3. This CDR3 contains 13 residues. Germline V lookup: CDR1 SGHDN, CDR2 FVKESK. The CDR3 spells CASSQVLGGEQYF. Using reference TRBV14 and TRBJ2-3 for the parts outside the CDR3, the full variable domain is EAGVTQFPSHSVIEKGQTVTLRCDPISGHDNLYWYRRVMGKEIKFLLHFVKESKQDESGMPNNRFLAERTGGTYSTLKVQPAELEDSGVYFCASSQVLGGEQYFGPGTRLTVL.

The gene calls are TRBV27 and TRBJ2-3. The CDR3 spans 15 residues. CDR1 MNHEY and CDR2 SMNVEV come from the germline V gene (reference sequence). CDR3 region: CATAKVLSSTDTQYF.

V gene TRBV20-1 combines with J gene TRBJ2-3. The V gene's germline CDR1 is DFQATT and CDR2 SNEGSKA (reference sequence). The CDR3 runs 13 residues. This chain's CDR3 is CSATEISTDTQYF.

CDR3 sequence reads: CASSSPLGGETQYF. The chain uses TRBV12-3 or TRBV12-4 and TRBJ2-5; TCRdb names TRBD1, which stays unverified in the absence of DNA. The CDR3 consists of 14 residues.